These 23 T cell receptor beta chains came from one sample sequenced in a study of T cells in Graves' hyperthyroidism and ophthalmopathy (dated by TCRdb to between 2017 and 2020). Library construction relied on multiplex PCR. The listed sequencing device is Illumina HiSeq 2000. TCR beta CDR3 regions were amplified from RNA transcripts. The first round of RT-PCR for the TCR CDR3 was performed with the HTBI primer set and the Qiagen OneStep RT-PCR kit. Through fastp at Q25 and MiXCR, TCRdb rebuilt clones from the public reads, retaining in-frame beta chains. Each record represents a unique CDR3 protein, reported with the most common genes and DNA among its rows. This sample comprises more than 650,000 distinct CDR3 sequences, 14% of them detected only once. 9.5% to 13% of the sample goes to the ten largest clones. The sequencing input was blood. These receptor sequences come from a woman in her late teens or twenties with Graves' hyperthyroidism.

The CDR3 region is CSARDLGLGTDTQYF. The CDR3, as DNA: TGCAGTGCTAGAGATCTCGGGCTAGGCACAGATACGCAGTATTTT. The chain employs TRBV20-1 and TRBJ2-3; D is undetermined. Germline CDR1 and CDR2: DFQATT and SNEGSKA (reference sequence). This CDR3 has 15 residues. V shed 0 bases and J shed 1 base, with 11 bases lying between them.

The chain links TRBV27 to TRBJ1-6; maybe TRBD1 (5 bases). This CDR3 has 15 amino acids. The V end lost 7 bases, the J end lost 7 bases, and 17 bases lay between the germline ends. CDR1 is MNHEY, CDR2 SMNVEV, per germline (reference sequence). The CDR3 is CASKRGGRGNSPLHF. The CDR3, as DNA: TGTGCCAGCAAACGAGGAGGTAGGGGAAATTCACCCCTCCACTTT.

The chain combines TRBV5-1 with TRBJ1-1, with no clear D. This CDR3 comprises 14 residues. The germline V gene encodes CDR1 SGHRS and CDR2 YFSETQ. The ends were cut back, 3 bases at V and 1 base at J, with 10 bases in the middle. The CDR3 DNA reads TGCGCCAGCAGCTCGGCCGTTTCGAACACTGAAGCTTTCTTT. Residues: CASSSAVSNTEAFF.

This clonotype was seen at least ten times. The V gene is TRBV28, the J gene TRBJ2-7; 8 bases line up with TRBD1. Germline trimming cut 1 base from V and 3 bases from J; bases unmatched to any gene: 8. Germline CDR1 and CDR2: MDHEN and SYDVKM. The CDR3 runs to 16 residues. The DNA of the CDR3 is TGTGCCAGCAGTTTATCCGGGACAGGCAGCTACTACGAGCAGTACTTC. Protein product: CASSLSGTGSYYEQYF. The variable domain in full, with the rest retrieved from reference TRBV28 and TRBJ2-7, is DVKVTQSSRYLVKRTGEKVFLECVQDMDHENMFWYRQDPGLGLRLIYFSYDVKMKEKGDIPEGYSVSREKKERFSLILESASTNQTSMYLCASSLSGTGSYYEQYFGPGTRLTVT.

To note about this clonotype: The junction and the germline gene differ at one end; a read error may be behind it. This chain uses TRBV28 with TRBJ2-1; D remains ambiguous. This CDR3 comprises 13 residues. Germline loops: CDR1 MDHEN, CDR2 SYDVKM. The CDR3 region is CASSPPPYNERFF. Here the CDR3 DNA reads TGTGCCAGCAGTCCCCCCCCATACAATGAGCGGTTCTTC.

This rearrangement joins TRBV7-3 to TRBJ2-7; 9 nucleotides match TRBD1. V shed 4 bases, J shed 5 bases, and the junction held 9 bases outside the gene matches. The CDR3 extends over 15 amino acids. Germline V CDR1 and CDR2: SGHTA, FQGTGA. The CDR3 DNA sequence: TGTGCCAGCAGCTCCCCCGGGACAGGGCACCACGAGCAGTACTTC. Its translation: CASSSPGTGHHEQYF.

This clonotype was detected ten times or more. The CDR3 DNA is TGTGCCAGCAGCTTAGACATGAACTACAATGAGCAGTTCTTC. Translated: CASSLDMNYNEQFF. The genes are TRBV7-2 and TRBJ2-1; D not resolved. The germline V gene has CDR1 SGHTA and CDR2 FQGNSA. Trimming took 1 base from V and 3 from J, leaving 7 bases between them. The CDR3 runs to 14 residues.

There are many counts of this clonotype. J is TRBJ2-1 and V is TRBV11-2; the match to TRBD2 covers 10 bases. This CDR3 comprises 15 residues. The germline V gene has CDR1 SGHAT and CDR2 FQNNGV. J gave up 8 bases and V 6 bases, and 10 bases lay outside the gene matches. The CDR3 protein is CASRTPSGRVHEQFF. The CDR3 region has the DNA TGTGCCAGCAGAACTCCTAGCGGGAGAGTCCATGAGCAGTTCTTC.

The chain uses TRBV12-3 or TRBV12-4 and TRBJ2-1, with D perhaps matching TRBD2 (5 bases). Deletions cut 3 bases from V and 9 bases from J, with 9 bases between. The CDR3 runs 12 residues. Written as DNA, the CDR3 is TGTGCCAGCAGTTTTGAGGGCCCTGAGCAGTTCTTC. Protein product: CASSFEGPEQFF.

This clonotype was detected ten times or more. V and J are TRBV10-3 and TRBJ2-7; 7 bases line up with TRBD1. Unmatched junction bases numbered 13, after V lost 6 bases and J lost 5 bases. The CDR3 has 15 residues. Germline values: CDR1 ENHRY, CDR2 SYGVKD. CDR3 sequence reads: CAIRRGQDPWDEQYF. CDR3 nucleotides: TGTGCCATCAGGAGAGGACAGGATCCATGGGACGAGCAGTACTTC.

This sequence joins TRBV24-1 and TRBJ2-5; 7 bases are shared with TRBD2. The germline V gene has CDR1 KGHDR and CDR2 SFDVKD. Trimming took 6 bases from V and 5 from J; bases not matched to a gene: 8. This CDR3 has 14 residues. This CDR3 reads CATSLAGVAETQYF. In nucleotides, the CDR3 is TGTGCCACCAGTCTGGCGGGAGTGGCGGAGACCCAGTACTTC.

This clonotype was picked up many times. This chain connects TRBV6-1 to TRBJ2-7; 8 bases fit TRBD1. There are 15 residues in the CDR3. V shed 5 bases, J shed 3 bases, and the junction held 9 bases outside the gene matches. From germline, CDR1 is MNHNS and CDR2 SASEGT. The CDR3 loop reads CASSTGQGDLYEQYF. The CDR3 coding sequence is TGTGCCAGCAGTACAGGACAGGGTGACCTCTACGAGCAGTACTTC.

This clonotype has just a few counts. The J gene is TRBJ2-1, the V gene TRBV11-3; D perhaps matches TRBD2 (6 bases). The CDR3 extends over 16 amino acids. Germline CDR1 SGHNT, CDR2 YENEEA. V lost 2 bases, J lost 9 bases, and 20 bases lay in between. CDR3 in amino acids: CASSLPLARRYSEQFF. The CDR3 coding sequence is TGTGCCAGCAGCTTACCTCTAGCGAGGAGGTATAGTGAGCAGTTCTTC.

This chain connects TRBV28 to TRBJ1-5, with D unresolved. From germline, CDR1 is MDHEN and CDR2 SYDVKM. The CDR3 runs to 12 residues. Trimming took 5 bases from V and 7 from J, leaving 9 bases between them. The CDR3 coding sequence is TGTGCCAGCAGTACCCCTAGCCAGCCCCAGCATTTT. It encodes CASSTPSQPQHF.

This clonotype was seen ten or more times. The rearrangement links TRBV10-3 to TRBJ1-1; maybe TRBD1 (5 bases). This CDR3 region has 13 residues. Trimming stripped 10 bases from V and 3 bases from J, with 15 bases between. Germline loops: CDR1 ENHRY, CDR2 SYGVKD. The CDR3 region has the DNA TGTGCCACTACAGGTCCGGGGGACACTGAAGCTTTCTTT. Protein: CATTGPGDTEAFF.

This chain connects TRBV20-1 to TRBJ2-7; D is unclear. This CDR3 has 12 residues. Germline CDR1 reads DFQATT; CDR2 reads SNEGSKA (reference sequence). Trimming took 3 bases from V and 4 from J, leaving 10 bases between them. The CDR3 region is CSASGSIYEQYF. CDR3 DNA: TGCAGTGCTAGTGGCAGTATTTACGAGCAGTACTTC.

About this clonotype itself: This could be a read error, since a much larger clone is one nucleotide away. The rearrangement links TRBV28 to TRBJ2-7; D tentatively reads TRBD1 or TRBD2 (5 bases each). CDR3 length: 15 amino acids. The germline V gene encodes CDR1 MDHEN and CDR2 SYDVKM. CDR3 sequence (DNA): TGTGCCAGCAGTCCCCCCCCGTCGGGACGGGGCGAGCAGTGCTTC. This encodes CASSPPPSGRGEQCF.

V and J are TRBV29-1 and TRBJ1-5; a possible D gene is TRBD1 (5 bases). The V end lost 3 bases, the J end lost 7 bases, and 13 bases lay between the germline ends. The CDR3 has 13 residues. CDR1 and CDR2 (germline): SQVTM, ANQGSEA. In nucleotides, the CDR3 is TGCAGCGTTGAGGGGCGGAACGGCCAGCCCCAGCATTTT. Translation: CSVEGRNGQPQHF.

Ten or more counts support this clonotype. The chain combines TRBV10-3 with TRBJ2-5; 8 bases align to TRBD2. This CDR3 spans 16 amino acids. Germline lookup yields CDR1 ENHRY and CDR2 SYGVKD. V lost 2 bases, J lost 5 bases, and 10 bases stayed unmatched. The CDR3 reads CAISETGIPSGETQYF. As DNA, the CDR3 is TGTGCCATCAGTGAGACTGGGATACCTAGCGGGGAGACCCAGTACTTC.

The genes are TRBV14 and TRBJ1-2; D ambiguous. V shed 4 bases and J shed 8 bases, with 14 bases lying between them. CDR1 SGHDN and CDR2 FVKESK come from the germline V gene. The CDR3 is 13 amino acids. In DNA, the CDR3 is TGTGCCAGCAGCCCTTACGGATCGGAGGGCTACACCTTC. This gives the protein CASSPYGSEGYTF.

The rearrangement links TRBV11-2 to TRBJ2-1, with 7 bases identical to TRBD2. Trimming took 7 bases from V and 7 from J; bases not matched to a gene: 7. The CDR3 loop spans 13 amino acids. In germline, CDR1 is SGHAT, CDR2 FQNNGV. The CDR3 bases are TGTGCCAGCAATGGTGCGGGGGTAAATGAGCAGTTCTTC. Translating gives CASNGAGVNEQFF.

A remark on this clonotype: A single base separates this from a much larger clone, so it may be a read error. The chain couples TRBV12-3 or TRBV12-4 to TRBJ2-3; no reliable D call. The CDR3 is 11 residues long. V was trimmed by 8 bases and J by 6 bases, leaving 9 bases between them. The CDR3, as DNA: TGTGCCAGCTGTCCGTTTGATACGCAGTATTTT. Translating it yields CASCPFDTQYF.

This clonotype was seen many times. The V and J genes are TRBV28 and TRBJ2-2; the match to TRBD2 covers 9 bases. CDR1 and CDR2 (germline): MDHEN, SYDVKM. V was pared by 4 bases and J by 3 bases, with 15 bases of the junction left unmatched. This CDR3 region has 19 residues. CDR3 DNA: TGTGCCAGCAGTTCACCAGTCCCGGGGAGCGGGAGGTACACCGGGGAGCTGTTTTTT. Protein sequence: CASSSPVPGSGRYTGELFF.